This T cell receptor beta chain appears in the sequencing data of a study of T cell changes during pregnancy in multiple sclerosis. Only one count was recorded for this clone. The CDR3 contains 16 residues. Trimming stripped 4 bases from V and 0 bases from J, with 17 bases between. Per germline, CDR1 SGHTS and CDR2 YDEGEE. The repertoire was sequenced with immunoSEQ multiplex PCR; TCRdb's copy has only in-frame clones and lacks some. The sample contains about 48,000 clones, approximately 92% of which appear only once. The rearrangement joins TRBV5-8 to TRBJ2-7, with D possibly TRBD1 on 5 matching bases. The TCR comes from a female donor in good health, enrolled as a control in a pregnancy study. Source: CD4+ T cells from peripheral blood mononuclear cells, taken in the second trimester of pregnancy. The chain's CDR3 is CASSRRVGPSSYEQYF. The CDR3 DNA follows: TGTGCCAGCAGCCGACGGGTGGGGCCCAGCTCCTACGAGCAGTACTTC.